Presented here are 20 T cell receptor beta chains from one specimen sequenced in a study of blood T cell repertoires in COVID-19 (dated by TCRdb to the early 2020s). Preparation of the library involved the immunoSEQ multiplex PCR assay. TCRdb obtained this table from immuneACCESS and retained in-frame rearrangements with V and J assigned. These tables miss some clones; where compared with another copy, unresolved V genes account for less than half of the shortfall, and the remainder is unexplained. A total of 250,000 to 350,000 clones appear in this sample, approximately 88% of them only once. The ten most abundant clones make up roughly 1.5% of the sample. What was sequenced was peripheral blood. The receptors were gathered from a human donor with COVID-19, enrolled during active disease. The donor label of this sample is uncertain.

CDR3 sequence reads: CASTGREGGNTEAFF. In DNA, the CDR3 is TGTGCCAGTACAGGGCGCGAAGGGGGGAACACTGAAGCTTTCTTT. The chain uses TRBV7-8 and TRBJ1-1; tentative D call: TRBD1 (6 bases). In germline, CDR1 is SGHVS, CDR2 FQNEAQ. The CDR3 is 15 amino acids. V was pared by 9 bases and J by 1 base, with 18 bases between.

The chain combines TRBV29-1 with TRBJ2-7, with D perhaps matching TRBD1 (6 bases). The CDR3 is made up of 13 amino acids. CDR1 is SQVTM, CDR2 ANQGSEA, per germline. Trimming left V 6 bases short and J 2 bases short, with 14 bases between. CDR3 nucleotides: TGCAGCGTAGCACGGGACACCCCCTACGAGCAGTACTTC. This encodes CSVARDTPYEQYF.

This clone has a handful of counts. The CDR3 DNA follows: TGCGCCAGCATTCTGGACTCGAGCTCCTACAATGAGCAGTTCTTC. Protein: CASILDSSSYNEQFF. The chain recombines TRBV5-1 with TRBJ2-1, with a tentative D call TRBD2 (5 bases). The germline gives CDR1 SGHRS, CDR2 YFSETQ. V dropped 6 bases and J dropped 0 bases, with 13 bases sitting between them. This CDR3 comprises 15 residues.

V gene TRBV30 combines with J gene TRBJ1-1; no clear D gene. There are 11 residues in the CDR3. Germline loops: CDR1 GTSNPN, CDR2 SVGIG (reference sequence). V lost 5 bases and J lost 6, with 10 bases in between. CDR3 sequence (DNA): TGTGCCTGGGGTTACAGTTCTGAAGCTTTCTTT. Its translation is CAWGYSSEAFF.

The CDR3 region is CASSLSGGDTEAFF. The CDR3 DNA reads as TGTGCCAGCAGCTTGTCCGGGGGGGACACTGAAGCTTTCTTT. The chain is built from TRBV7-3 and TRBJ1-1; maybe TRBD1 (5 bases). Germline CDR1 and CDR2: SGHTA and FQGTGA. CDR3 size: 14 residues. Trimming took 3 bases from V and 3 from J, leaving 11 bases between them.

The V gene is TRBV28, the J gene TRBJ2-1; 8 bases align to TRBD2. The CDR3 has 15 amino acids. Trimming took 8 bases from V and 2 from J; bases not matched to a gene: 8. Germline V gives CDR1 MDHEN, CDR2 SYDVKM. In DNA, the CDR3 is TGTGCCAGCCCCCCCGCGGGGGGCGCCTACAATGAGCAGTTCTTC. Protein sequence: CASPPAGGAYNEQFF.

V usage is TRBV10-3 and J usage is TRBJ2-2; 13 bases match TRBD2. This CDR3 has 13 amino acids. Germline-derived CDR1 and CDR2 are ENHRY and SYGVKD. The V gene end was trimmed by 10 bases and the J gene end by 6 bases; junction bases not matched to a gene: 2. The CDR3 region has the DNA TGTGCCACACTAGCGGGAGGGTCCGGGGAGCTGTTTTTT. Translation gives CATLAGGSGELFF.

J is TRBJ2-5 and V is TRBV11-2; 14 nucleotides align to TRBD2. Trimming took 3 bases from V and 2 from J; bases not matched to a gene: 8. The V gene's germline CDR1 is SGHAT and CDR2 FQNNGV. CDR3 size: 18 residues. CDR3 in DNA: TGTGCCAGCAGCTTCGGACTAGCGGGAGGCAACCTTCAAGAGACCCAGTACTTC. Translated: CASSFGLAGGNLQETQYF. The variable domain in full, with the rest retrieved from reference TRBV11-2 and TRBJ2-5, is EAGVAQSPRYKIIEKRQSVAFWCNPISGHATLYWYQQILGQGPKLLIQFQNNGVVDDSQLPKDRFSAERLKGVDSTLKIQPAKLEDSAVYLCASSFGLAGGNLQETQYFGPGTRLLVL.

The chain uses TRBV29-1 and TRBJ2-2; 8 bases are a match to TRBD1. The CDR3 consists of 18 residues. The germline V gene encodes CDR1 SQVTM and CDR2 ANQGSEA. V gave up 4 bases and J gave up 0 bases; unmatched junction bases: 13. The CDR3 spells CSVGADRGFLSNTGELFF. In DNA form, the CDR3 reads TGCAGCGTTGGGGCTGACAGGGGTTTCCTTTCGAACACCGGGGAGCTGTTTTTT.

The V gene is TRBV4-3, the J gene TRBJ2-1; 10 nucleotides match TRBD2. V was clipped by 0 bases and J by 7 bases; unmatched bases: 6. CDR1 is LGHNA, CDR2 YSLEER, per germline. CDR3 length: 16 residues. The CDR3 protein is CASSQEWLAGENEQFF. The DNA for the CDR3 is TGCGCCAGCAGCCAAGAGTGGCTAGCGGGAGAGAATGAGCAGTTCTTC.

This clone has more than one count but fewer than ten. The chain employs TRBV9 and TRBJ2-3; a weak D match, TRBD2 (6 bases). Germline assignment: CDR1 SGDLS and CDR2 YYNGEE. With 1 base removed from V and 1 base from J, the gap between germline ends came to 13 bases. This CDR3 contains 16 residues. The CDR3 sequence: CASSVTLAAGTDTQYF. The CDR3 DNA sequence: TGTGCCAGCAGCGTAACCTTAGCGGCCGGCACAGATACGCAGTATTTT.

The chain employs TRBV19 and TRBJ1-5; 11 bases are shared with TRBD1. This CDR3 region has 16 residues. The junction had 7 bases not matched to a gene; V was cut back by 3 bases and J by 6 bases. CDR1 and CDR2 from the germline V gene are LNHDA and SQIVND (reference sequence). The CDR3 reads CASSIGGQGAGQPQHF. Here the CDR3 DNA reads TGTGCCAGTAGTATCGGTGGACAGGGGGCCGGTCAGCCCCAGCATTTT.

V usage is TRBV6-5 and J usage is TRBJ1-4; 11 bases map to TRBD1. The CDR3 spans 13 residues. In germline, CDR1 is MNHEY, CDR2 SVGAGI. V shed 6 bases and J 7 bases; nucleotides not matched to a gene: 1. The CDR3 is CASRGQGVEKLFF. For the CDR3, the DNA is TGTGCCAGCAGGGGACAGGGGGTTGAAAAACTGTTTTTT.

This clone was found a few times. The chain recombines TRBV27 with TRBJ1-1; TRBD1 agrees at 7 bases. This CDR3 region has 17 residues. V was clipped by 5 bases and J by 1 base; unmatched bases: 13. Germline V gives CDR1 MNHEY, CDR2 SMNVEV (reference sequence). CDR3 sequence (DNA): TGTGCCAGCAGTAAGCGACAGGGTAGTTTTCAGAACACTGAAGCTTTCTTT. This gives the protein CASSKRQGSFQNTEAFF.

This clone has a handful of counts. The chain combines TRBV4-3 with TRBJ2-7, with TRBD2 matching over 10 bases. Trimming took 0 bases from V and 0 from J; bases not matched to a gene: 14. Germline V gives CDR1 LGHNA, CDR2 YSLEER. CDR3 length equals 20 residues. The DNA for the CDR3 is TGCGCCAGCAGCCAAGACCTTCCGGGACTAGCGTCAATCCTCTCCTACGAGCAGTACTTC. Protein: CASSQDLPGLASILSYEQYF.

The V and J genes are TRBV9 and TRBJ2-2; 9 nucleotides line up with TRBD2. Trimming at V came to 2 bases and at J to 6 bases, leaving 8 bases not matched to a gene. The CDR3 contains 16 residues. Germline CDR1 is SGDLS and CDR2 is YYNGEE. CDR3 nucleotides: TGTGCCAGCAGCGTTAGCGGGAGCGTTGGGGCCGGGGAGCTGTTTTTT. Amino acids: CASSVSGSVGAGELFF.

V gene TRBV6-6 combines with J gene TRBJ1-2, with D perhaps matching TRBD1 (6 bases). The V end lost 5 bases, the J end lost 8 bases, and 12 bases lay between the germline ends. The CDR3 loop spans 12 amino acids. The germline V gene encodes CDR1 MNHNY and CDR2 SVGAGI (reference sequence). CDR3 in DNA: TGTGCCAGCAGTGATACAGGGTACGGCTACACCTTC. This encodes CASSDTGYGYTF.

The rearrangement links TRBV27 to TRBJ2-7, with a weak D call TRBD2 (5 bases). Trimming removed 5 bases from V and 2 bases from J, with 13 bases in between. Per germline, CDR1 MNHEY and CDR2 SMNVEV (reference sequence). The CDR3 runs to 14 residues. The CDR3 protein is CASSPIEGTYEQYF. For the CDR3, the DNA is TGTGCCAGCAGTCCCATAGAGGGAACCTACGAGCAGTACTTC.

The chain carries TRBV9 and TRBJ1-1, with D uncertain. Germline CDR1 reads SGDLS; CDR2 reads YYNGEE. Deletions cut 0 bases from V and 4 bases from J, with 7 bases between. The CDR3 sequence is 13 residues long. The CDR3, as DNA: TGTGCCAGCAGCGTAGGGCGAGGCACTGAAGCTTTCTTT. The encoded protein is CASSVGRGTEAFF. Drawing the rest from reference TRBV9 and TRBJ1-1, the complete variable domain is DSGVTQTPKHLITATGQRVTLRCSPRSGDLSVYWYQQSLDQGLQFLIQYYNGEERAKGNILERFSAQQFPDLHSELNLSSLELGDSALYFCASSVGRGTEAFFGQGTRLTVV.

The chain's CDR3 is CAWSRTGGEQFF. CDR3 coding DNA: TGTGCCTGGAGTCGGACGGGGGGCGAGCAGTTCTTC. The chain has TRBV30 and TRBJ2-1; possibly TRBD2 for D (7 bases). Germline loops: CDR1 GTSNPN, CDR2 SVGIG (reference sequence). The V end lost 2 bases, the J end lost 10 bases, and 12 bases lay between the germline ends. The CDR3 has 12 amino acids. The full variable domain, its missing parts supplied by reference TRBV30 and TRBJ2-1, is SQTIHQWPATLVQPVGSPLSLECTVEGTSNPNLYWYRQAAGRGLQLLFYSVGIGQISSEVPQNLSASRPQDRQFILSSKKLLLSDSGFYLCAWSRTGGEQFFGPGTRLTVL.